This TCR beta chain stems from a study of read filtering for tumor transcriptome and immune sequencing. This library used about 400 ng RNA and molecular barcoded adaptors spanning alpha/delta and beta/gamma chains. TCRdb called the reads again in MiXCR, with one record for every CDR3 protein. The table has approximately 14,000 distinct CDR3 sequences, roughly 22% seen once. The CDR3 extends over 13 amino acids. Germline loops: CDR1 LGHNT, CDR2 FRNRAP. Trimming removed 3 bases from V and 6 bases from J, with 11 bases in between. There are many counts of this clonotype. The gene calls are TRBV12-5 and TRBJ1-1; D ambiguous. Sequenced material: a population of CD138-negative cells sorted from bone marrow. This receptor was taken from a donor older than 35 with multiple myeloma. CDR3 sequence: CASGLSVVAEAFF. CDR3 DNA: TGTGCTAGTGGTTTATCAGTTGTCGCTGAAGCTTTCTTT. Variable domain in full (rest from reference TRBV12-5 and TRBJ1-1): DARVTQTPRHKVTEMGQEVTMRCQPILGHNTVFWYRQTMMQGLELLAYFRNRAPLDDSGMPKDRFSAEMPDATLATLKIQPSEPRDSAVYFCASGLSVVAEAFFGQGTRLTVV.